This T cell receptor (beta chain) was identified during a study of T-cell reconstitution after alpha-beta-depleted transplantation in children. Researchers prepared the TCRbeta library using unique molecular identifiers, the study reports. TCRdb passed the PCR reads through MiXCR, listing each CDR3 protein once. Of 250,000 to 350,000 distinct CDR3 sequences detected, 9.9% appear once; the ten largest clones hold over 9%. The CDR3 contains 13 residues. V was trimmed by 8 bases and J by 4 bases, leaving 12 bases between them. CDR1 KGHSY and CDR2 FQNENV come from the germline V gene. In its sample, this clonotype was seen many times.

The sequences come from PBMCs from the stem cell graft donor, collected from the stem cell graft. The chain joins TRBV16 to TRBJ1-5; no definite D call. This TCR was sampled from a human donor who donated a stem cell graft to a child with SCID. The CDR3 spells CASQPYPNQPQHF. For the CDR3, the DNA is TGTGCCAGCCAGCCTTACCCGAATCAGCCCCAGCATTTT.